This T cell receptor (beta chain) stems from a study of T cell changes during pregnancy in multiple sclerosis. Profiling relied on immunoSEQ multiplex PCR, and the TCRdb table lists in-frame clones only, not all of them. The profile shows 50,000 to 75,000 clones, more than 85% of them singletons. Germline V gene sequence: CDR1 MNHEY, CDR2 SMNVEV (reference sequence). This CDR3 spans 17 amino acids. Trimming at V came to 6 bases and at J to 3 bases, leaving 15 bases not matched to a gene. The TCR comes from a female donor in good health, enrolled as a control in a pregnancy study. The chain joins TRBV27 to TRBJ2-3, with 7 bases fitting TRBD2. The starting material was peripheral blood, obtained in the third trimester of pregnancy. CDR3 DNA sequence: TGTGCCAGCAGCCCGGGGGTGGCGGGAGCGGGAACAGATACGCAGTATTTT. Translating gives CASSPGVAGAGTDTQYF.